One sample yielded the 25 T cell receptor beta chains listed below, sequenced in a study of T-cell reconstitution after alpha-beta-depleted transplantation in children (dated by TCRdb to 2016 to 2017). Library construction relied on PCR. The reads were generated on an Illumina HiSeq 2500. To normalize quantification of the TCRbeta repertoire, the TCR libraries were built with molecular barcoding that relied on unique molecular identifiers. The public reads were reprocessed in TCRdb via fastp at Q25 and MiXCR, keeping in-frame beta chains. Each CDR3 protein gets just one entry, which takes the most common genes and DNA from the rows behind it. Recorded for this sample are about 540,000 distinct CDR3 sequences; about a sixth of them occurred a single time. The ten largest clones take up more than 2.5% of the sample. The material sequenced was PBMCs from the stem cell graft donor, taken from the stem cell graft. These receptors came from a human donor who donated a stem cell graft to a child with acute lymphoblastic leukemia.

This clonotype was counted between two and nine times. The chain links TRBV27 to TRBJ2-7; 16 nucleotides line up with TRBD2. V lost 5 bases and J lost 2; bases outside the gene matches: 3. The germline gives CDR1 MNHEY, CDR2 SMNVEV (reference sequence). The CDR3 is 16 residues long. CDR3 sequence: CASSKGLAGGPYEQYF. CDR3 in DNA: TGTGCCAGCAGTAAGGGACTAGCGGGAGGGCCCTACGAGCAGTACTTC.

This rearrangement joins TRBV25-1 to TRBJ1-1; D is unclear. Germline V gene data show CDR1 as MGHDK and CDR2 as SYGVNS. V gave up 2 bases and J gave up 7 bases, with 11 bases separating them. This CDR3 contains 13 residues. The CDR3 coding sequence is TGTGCCAGCAGTGAAACAAGTCGATATGAAGCTTTCTTT. Residues: CASSETSRYEAFF.

The sample holds a few counts of this clonotype. The chain recombines TRBV29-1 with TRBJ2-7; 7 bases fit TRBD1. This CDR3 contains 12 residues. Germline V gives CDR1 SQVTM, CDR2 ANQGSEA. V lost 7 bases to trimming and J lost 3 bases; unmatched junction nucleotides: 6. This CDR3 is CSGADRVYEQYF. CDR3 sequence (DNA): TGCAGCGGCGCCGACAGGGTCTACGAGCAGTACTTC.

A remark on this clonotype: Its ends do not fully match the called genes, so a read error is possible. V usage is TRBV5-1 and J usage is TRBJ2-7; weak D call: TRBD2 (5 bases). There are 15 residues in the CDR3. Germline CDR1 is SGHRS and CDR2 is YFSETQ. CDR3 in amino acids: CASSLEAAETYEQYF. The CDR3, as DNA: TGCGCCAGCAGTTTGGAGGCAGCGGAGACCTACGAGCAGTACTTC.

V is TRBV5-1 and J is TRBJ2-1; 13 bases align to TRBD2. The germline gives CDR1 SGHRS, CDR2 YFSETQ. The CDR3 sequence is 17 residues long. V was clipped by 1 base and J by 3 bases; unmatched bases: 4. CDR3 coding DNA: TGCGCCAGCAGCTTGAGGACTAGCGGGAGTTACTACAATGAGCAGTTCTTC. It yields the protein CASSLRTSGSYYNEQFF.

The chain has TRBV4-1 and TRBJ1-1; D uncertain. CDR1 and CDR2 (germline): MGHRA, YSYEKL. CDR3 length equals 12 residues. Between the trimmed V and J ends, which lost 3 bases and 5 bases, there was a span of 7 bases. CDR3 coding DNA: TGCGCCAGCAGCCACCCCGGGACTGAAGCTTTCTTT. This encodes CASSHPGTEAFF.

The chain carries TRBV7-9 and TRBJ2-7; TRBD1 or TRBD2 may be the D gene (5 bases each). Germline loops: CDR1 SEHNR, CDR2 FQNEAQ (reference sequence). The CDR3 consists of 12 residues. V was shortened by 11 bases and J by 6 bases, with 17 bases between the two germline ends. The CDR3 DNA sequence: TGTGCCGCGAGAGGGGCGGGCCCCGAGCAGTACTTC. Encoded protein: CAARGAGPEQYF.

This clonotype was recorded a few times. This chain links TRBV29-1 with TRBJ2-7; TRBD2 matches at 12 bases. CDR1 is SQVTM, CDR2 ANQGSEA, per germline. The CDR3 sequence is 16 residues long. V lost 2 bases, J lost 2 bases, and 7 bases stayed unmatched. CDR3 amino acids: CSVEWTSGIQPYEQYF. The CDR3 nucleotides read TGCAGCGTTGAATGGACTAGCGGGATACAACCCTACGAGCAGTACTTC.

The chain has TRBV25-1 and TRBJ1-1; D is unresolved. In germline, CDR1 is MGHDK, CDR2 SYGVNS. Deletions cut 4 bases from V and 2 bases from J, with 11 bases between. The CDR3 is 14 amino acids. CDR3 sequence: CASSGQLSNTEAFF. CDR3 coding DNA: TGTGCCAGCAGTGGACAATTAAGCAACACTGAAGCTTTCTTT.

J is TRBJ1-5 and V is TRBV24-1, with D unclear. V shed 5 bases and J shed 4 bases, with 11 bases lying between them. Germline V lookup: CDR1 KGHDR, CDR2 SFDVKD. The CDR3 runs 14 residues. The DNA for the CDR3 is TGTGCCACCAGTGGGGCGGAGAATAATCAGCCCCAGCATTTT. It yields the protein CATSGAENNQPQHF.

This clonotype has only a few counts. A junction end diverges from the germline sequence, so it may reflect a read error. This rearrangement joins TRBV3-1 to TRBJ2-7; 8 nucleotides match TRBD2. The CDR3 totals 12 residues. CDR1 and CDR2 (germline): LGHDT, YNNKEL (reference sequence). CDR3 region: CASSQGRLSGTF. For the CDR3, the DNA is TGTGCCAGCAGCCAAGGAAGGCTTAGCGGGACCTTC.

This clonotype was counted between two and nine times. The chain combines TRBV14 with TRBJ2-1, with TRBD2 as a possible D gene (6 bases). Trimming pared 4 bases from V and 9 bases from J, leaving 13 bases between. The CDR3 runs to 13 residues. Germline V gene data show CDR1 as SGHDN and CDR2 as FVKESK. CDR3 loop: CASSLTTRGEQFF. The CDR3, as DNA: TGTGCCAGCAGCCTAACGACGCGGGGTGAGCAGTTCTTC.

This clonotype was seen more than once but under ten times. This CDR3 reads CASSLVPGLAGVPDTQYF. CDR3 nucleotide sequence: TGCGCCAGCAGCCTCGTCCCGGGACTAGCGGGAGTTCCAGATACGCAGTATTTT. V and J are TRBV5-1 and TRBJ2-3; 14 nucleotides agree with TRBD2. Germline-derived CDR1 and CDR2 are SGHRS and YFSETQ. This CDR3 region has 18 residues. Trimming at V came to 4 bases and at J to 4 bases, leaving 11 bases not matched to a gene.

The chain combines TRBV10-3 with TRBJ1-1; D is uncertain. This CDR3 comprises 17 residues. Germline values: CDR1 ENHRY, CDR2 SYGVKD. V was pared by 0 bases and J by 1 base, with 15 bases between. This CDR3 reads CAISESTLGLKNTEAFF. CDR3 coding DNA: TGTGCCATCAGTGAGTCGACTCTTGGACTTAAGAACACTGAAGCTTTCTTT.

This clonotype has a handful of counts. The V call is TRBV27, the J call TRBJ2-1, with TRBD1 matching 7 bases. Germline loops: CDR1 MNHEY, CDR2 SMNVEV (reference sequence). The CDR3 consists of 15 residues. Losses at the gene ends were 4 bases for V and 3 bases for J; bases not matched to a gene: 6. CDR3 in DNA: TGTGCCAGCAGTTCAGGGGGTTTCGGCTACAATGAGCAGTTCTTC. This gives the protein CASSSGGFGYNEQFF.

The chain links TRBV7-9 to TRBJ2-3; unclear D gene. The germline V gene has CDR1 SEHNR and CDR2 FQNEAQ (reference sequence). This CDR3 has 14 amino acids. V lost 2 bases and J 2 bases, leaving 8 bases between the germline ends. CDR3 protein: CASSLFGLTDTQYF. CDR3 DNA: TGTGCCAGCAGCTTATTCGGGCTCACAGATACGCAGTATTTT.

V usage is TRBV6-1 and J usage is TRBJ1-2; weak D call: TRBD1 (6 bases). The germline V and J ends were trimmed by 1 base and 7 bases, with 10 bases remaining between them. This CDR3 spans 13 amino acids. Germline V gene sequence: CDR1 MNHNS, CDR2 SASEGT. CDR3 nucleotide sequence: TGTGCCAGCAGTGAAGGGGAAGGGGGTGGCTACACCTTC. It encodes CASSEGEGGGYTF.

In its sample, this clonotype was seen a few times. The rearrangement joins TRBV27 to TRBJ2-1; perhaps D is TRBD1 or TRBD2 (5 bases each). The CDR3 runs to 15 residues. The germline V gene encodes CDR1 MNHEY and CDR2 SMNVEV (reference sequence). Trimming removed 2 bases at V and 0 bases at J, with 8 bases between. CDR3 nucleotide sequence: TGTGCCAGCAGTTTAGGGGGTTACTCCTACAATGAGCAGTTCTTC. This encodes CASSLGGYSYNEQFF.

This rearrangement joins TRBV27 to TRBJ2-7; 10 bases align to TRBD1. V dropped 6 bases and J dropped 5; count of bases not matched to a gene: 10. The CDR3 spans 15 residues. Germline V gene data show CDR1 as MNHEY and CDR2 as SMNVEV (reference sequence). The CDR3 region has the DNA TGTGCCAGCAGACGGTCGACAGGGGGCCAGGACGAGCAGTACTTC. Translation: CASRRSTGGQDEQYF.

The chain recombines TRBV7-9 with TRBJ2-5; the match to TRBD2 covers 10 bases. The V and J ends lost 5 bases and 2 bases, in that order; junction bases with no gene match: 8. Germline CDR1 and CDR2: SEHNR and FQNEAQ (reference sequence). This CDR3 comprises 16 residues. CDR3 in amino acids: CASSLRGTSVQETQYF. CDR3 sequence (DNA): TGTGCCAGCAGCCTACGGGGGACTAGCGTTCAAGAGACCCAGTACTTC.

The J gene is TRBJ2-1, the V gene TRBV5-6; 7 positions agree with TRBD2. Germline V gene data show CDR1 as SGHDT and CDR2 as YYEEEE. This CDR3 has 16 amino acids. V shed 0 bases and J 3 bases; nucleotides not matched to a gene: 6. For the CDR3, the DNA is TGTGCCAGCAGCTTGGGGGCGGGGGTGGGCTACAATGAGCAGTTCTTC. Encoded protein: CASSLGAGVGYNEQFF.

This clonotype was recorded many times. V gene TRBV18 combines with J gene TRBJ2-7; D might be TRBD1 (5 bases). V gave up 1 base and J gave up 3 bases, with 7 bases separating them. The CDR3 runs to 13 residues. Germline CDR1 and CDR2: KGHSH and LQKENI. For the CDR3, the DNA is TGTGCCAGCTCACCACTCGACAGCTACGAGCAGTACTTC. It specifies CASSPLDSYEQYF.

This clonotype was picked up a small number of times. The chain has TRBV25-1 and TRBJ2-1; 10 bases align to TRBD2. CDR1 and CDR2 (germline): MGHDK, SYGVNS. The CDR3 loop spans 15 amino acids. V shed 5 bases, J shed 3 bases, and the junction held 4 bases outside the gene matches. For the CDR3, the DNA is TGTGCCAGCAGTCGACTAGCGGGCGTCTACAATGAGCAGTTCTTC. It specifies CASSRLAGVYNEQFF. The whole variable domain, remainder taken from reference TRBV25-1 and TRBJ2-1, is EADIYQTPRYLVIGTGKKITLECSQTMGHDKMYWYQQDPGMELHLIHYSYGVNSTEKGDLSSESTVSRIRTEHFPLTLESARPSHTSQYLCASSRLAGVYNEQFFGPGTRLTVL.

The chain recombines TRBV7-9 with TRBJ1-1; possibly TRBD1 for D (5 bases). This CDR3 region has 14 residues. Trimming took off 3 bases at V and 4 bases at J, with 12 bases between the two ends. Germline lookup yields CDR1 SEHNR and CDR2 FQNEAQ (reference sequence). The CDR3 DNA follows: TGTGCCAGCAGCTTCGACAGTCTTCTCACTGAAGCTTTCTTT. This codes for CASSFDSLLTEAFF. Supplemented by reference TRBV7-9 and TRBJ1-1, the full variable domain reads DTGVSQNPRHKITKRGQNVTFRCDPISEHNRLYWYRQTLGQGPEFLTYFQNEAQLEKSRLLSDRFSAERPKGSFSTLEIQRTEQGDSAMYLCASSFDSLLTEAFFGQGTRLTVV.

This chain connects TRBV4-1 to TRBJ1-1; tentative D call: TRBD1 (5 bases). CDR1 MGHRA and CDR2 YSYEKL come from the germline V gene. Trimming left V 4 bases short and J 0 bases short, with 15 bases between. This CDR3 region has 16 residues. The CDR3 bases are TGCGCCAGCAGCCGAGGGACGGCAGACTTGAACACTGAAGCTTTCTTT. It is translated as CASSRGTADLNTEAFF.